Following are 10 T cell receptor beta chains from one sample sequenced in a study of graft-versus-host responses after intestinal transplantation. TCRdb's copy holds only in-frame clones and misses some; the assay was immunoSEQ multiplex PCR. The sample lists tens of thousands of clones, 55% to 70% occurring once. The sequences come from alloreactive CD4+ T cells from a mixed lymphocyte reaction culture, collected before intestinal transplant. Subset: CFSE-low proliferating T cells sorted from approximately six-day pre-transplant mixed lymphocyte reaction (GvH or HvG direction). Receptor source: a human patient who received an intestinal transplant.

The V and J genes are TRBV6-5 and TRBJ1-2; 7 bases agree with TRBD1. Germline V gene data show CDR1 as MNHEY and CDR2 as SVGAGI. Trimming removed 6 bases from V and 2 bases from J; junction bases left unmatched: 3. The CDR3 loop spans 13 amino acids. DNA for the CDR3: TGTGCCAGCAGAAAACAGGGGAACTATGGCTACACCTTC. Translating gives CASRKQGNYGYTF.

J is TRBJ2-2 and V is TRBV2, with 9 bases lining up with TRBD1. This CDR3 is 14 amino acids long. The junction had 5 bases not matched to a gene; V was cut back by 6 bases and J by 6 bases. The germline V gene encodes CDR1 SNHLY and CDR2 FYNNEI. DNA for the CDR3: TGTGCCAGCAGGGGGACAGGGTGGGCCGGGGAGCTGTTTTTT. This sequence encodes CASRGTGWAGELFF.

This chain connects TRBV7-2 to TRBJ2-1; 9 bases line up with TRBD1. Germline V lookup: CDR1 SGHTA, CDR2 FQGNSA. Trimming removed 8 bases from V and 1 base from J; junction bases left unmatched: 6. The CDR3 extends over 15 amino acids. The CDR3 region has the DNA TGTGCCAGCGCAGCGGACAGGGGTTCCTACAATGAGCAGTTCTTC. It yields the protein CASAADRGSYNEQFF.

The V gene is TRBV5-6, the J gene TRBJ1-2, with TRBD1 matching 7 bases. CDR3 size: 16 residues. Germline values: CDR1 SGHDT, CDR2 YYEEEE. The junction had 12 bases not matched to a gene; V was cut back by 2 bases and J by 5 bases. The CDR3 DNA sequence: TGTGCCAGCAGCTTTCGGATGACAGGGCTTGATTATGGCTACACCTTC. Translating gives CASSFRMTGLDYGYTF.

The V gene is TRBV14, the J gene TRBJ2-1; 11 bases agree with TRBD2. V lost 4 bases, J lost 1 base, and 6 bases stayed unmatched. The CDR3 is made up of 17 amino acids. CDR1 is SGHDN and CDR2 is FVKESK in the germline V gene. CDR3 DNA sequence: TGTGCCAGCAGCCTGGCACTAGCGGGAGTTTCCTACAATGAGCAGTTCTTC. It specifies CASSLALAGVSYNEQFF.

The V and J genes are TRBV2 and TRBJ2-5, with a possible D match to TRBD1 (6 bases). This CDR3 spans 15 amino acids. Per germline, CDR1 SNHLY and CDR2 FYNNEI. The V end was cut by 3 bases, the J end by 1 base, with 12 bases between. The CDR3 bases are TGTGCCAGCAGTGAGGAAGGACAGATCCAAGAGACCCAGTACTTC. Translated: CASSEEGQIQETQYF.

The chain employs TRBV6-1 and TRBJ1-5, with D perhaps TRBD1 (6 bases). V lost 6 bases and J 2 bases, leaving 8 bases between the germline ends. CDR3 length equals 13 residues. From germline, CDR1 is MNHNS and CDR2 SASEGT. The CDR3, as DNA: TGTGCCAGCAGCCGACAGGGCAATCAGCCCCAGCATTTT. This translates into CASSRQGNQPQHF.

The chain recombines TRBV5-5 with TRBJ1-3; a possible D gene is TRBD1 (5 bases). The CDR3 is 15 amino acids. Trimming left V 2 bases short and J 4 bases short, with 13 bases between. Germline CDR1 reads SGHKS; CDR2 reads YYEKEE (reference sequence). As DNA, the CDR3 is TGTGCCAGCAGCTTCCGGGTCAGGGAAGGAAACACCATATATTTT. It yields the protein CASSFRVREGNTIYF.

This rearrangement joins TRBV7-8 to TRBJ2-3; 7 nucleotides agree with TRBD2. With 2 bases clipped from V and 1 base from J, the junction kept 6 bases outside the gene matches. The CDR3 is 16 residues long. Looked up from germline, CDR1 is SGHVS and CDR2 is FQNEAQ. CDR3 residues: CASSLKGLAGTDTQYF. The CDR3 nucleotides read TGTGCCAGCAGCTTAAAGGGGCTAGCGGGCACAGATACGCAGTATTTT.

This rearrangement joins TRBV7-8 to TRBJ1-3, with 8 bases lining up with TRBD1. CDR3 size: 15 residues. With 3 bases clipped from V and 2 bases from J, the junction kept 3 bases outside the gene matches. Germline V gene data show CDR1 as SGHVS and CDR2 as FQNEAQ. The DNA of the CDR3 is TGTGCCAGCAGCTTCACAGGGGGGCCTGGAAACACCATATATTTT. It encodes CASSFTGGPGNTIYF.